The T cell receptor beta chain described here comes from a study of blood T cell repertoires in COVID-19. Across the study: Samples of COVID-19 (acute and convalescent) were obtained from the United States, Italy and Spain. Nucleic acid was either cDNA or gDNA, and it came from T cells, B-cell-depleted T cells, or PBMCs.

Germline V lookup: CDR1 SNHLY, CDR2 FYNNEI. This CDR3 is built from 14 residues. V lost 8 bases to trimming and J lost 10 bases, with 21 bases between them. How the authors handled the data: The authors estimated nucleated cell counts from reference gene primer amplification. Repertoires were generated with immunoSEQ multiplex PCR, while TCRdb's copy carries only in-frame clones and drops some. The V and J calls and the clone size are those of that table, but D and trimming were determined from the DNA. Here the sample spans 200,000 to 250,000 clones, roughly 88% being singletons. Seattle researchers signed up patients amid active infection and tracked them longitudinally.

This clonotype originated in a woman of 80 years or more with COVID-19, enrolled during active disease. Input material: peripheral blood. This chain uses TRBV2 with TRBJ2-4; D possibly corresponds to TRBD1 (6 bases). DNA of the CDR3: TGTGCCAGCGGAAAGGGGGTACCCCCGAATATTCAGTACTTC. Translated, it gives CASGKGVPPNIQYF.